The T cell receptor beta chain described here comes from a study of blood T cell repertoires in COVID-19. Whole-study context: T cells, B-cell-depleted T cells, or PBMCs provided the cDNA or gDNA that served as material.

Authors' methods: Estimation of nucleated cell counts relied on the amplification of reference gene primers. TCRdb's table, derived via immunoSEQ multiplex PCR, lists solely in-frame clones and lacks some. V and J calls and clone size come straight from that table; D and trimming were deduced from the DNA. The data contain 170,000 or so clones, roughly 84% of them singletons. V gave up 9 bases and J gave up 5 bases; unmatched junction bases: 7. There are 15 residues in the CDR3. The germline V gene encodes CDR1 KGHDR and CDR2 SFDVKD. The material sequenced was peripheral blood. The receptor was isolated from a man aged 45 to 65 with active or convalescent COVID-19. The chain combines TRBV24-1 with TRBJ2-1, with 12 bases identical to TRBD2. For the CDR3, the DNA is TGTGCCACCGGAAGGACTAGCGGGAAGGACAATGAGCAGTTCTTC. As protein: CATGRTSGKDNEQFF.